This T cell receptor beta chain was found in a study of cytomegalovirus exposure and HLA in healthy donors. Overall study findings and caveats: According to an earlier analysis, most TCR beta V segments yielded productive rearrangements about 87% or about 30% of the time. Apparent HLA restriction characterized most CMV-associated TCR beta chains in a later analysis.

Likely unrecorded immune exposures existed in these nominally healthy donors. In regard to this clone: Its antigen is currently unknown.

Germline CDR1 and CDR2: KGHSH and LQKENI. CDR3 length: 16 amino acids. With 3 bases clipped from V and 3 bases from J, the junction kept 5 bases outside the gene matches. Both 60 Vbeta primers and 13 Jbeta primers went into the PCR. The data were produced by immunoSEQ multiplex PCR, yet TCRdb's version contains in-frame clones alone and is incomplete. The sample shows about 130,000 clones, under 80% of them seen only once. This clonotype originated in an older woman in good health and CMV-seropositive. The chain has TRBV18 and TRBJ1-3, with 10 bases fitting TRBD1. Sequenced sample: PBMCs. This chain's CDR3 is CASSPPGTGVGNTIYF. The CDR3 bases are TGTGCCAGCTCACCGCCCGGGACAGGGGTTGGAAACACCATATATTTT.